Here is one TCR gamma chain with its context. A single base separates this from a much larger clone, so it may be a read error. The data derive from a study of gamma-delta chains in newborns, infants, children. Study-wide background: Innate gammadelta T cells reportedly expand polyclonally right after birth, driven by microbial exposure, per the title.

TCRdb re-identified clones in the reads via CATT. This table has roughly 2,600 gamma-chain clones, under 55% appearing once. The receptor comes from a child who was a newborn, infant or young child, either healthy, febrile or measles-vaccinated (not recorded which). The specimen was blood.

The CDR3 DNA sequence: TGTGCCACCTGGGACAGCAATTATTATAAGAAACTCTTT. Protein: CATWDSNYYKKLF. The rearrangement uses TRGV2 and TRGJ1 or TRGJ2. The J gene was not available in TCRdb and was assigned here by matching the DNA to germline segments. This CDR3 has 13 residues. Germline CDR1 EGSNGY, CDR2 YDSYNSKV. The V segment lost 3 bases and the J segment 1 base; nucleotides outside the gene matches: 3.